One and the same sample provided the 28 T cell receptor beta chains below, sequenced in a study of T cell responses to AZD1222 COVID-19 vaccine. Libraries were prepared by immunoSEQ multiplex PCR; TCRdb keeps only in-frame clonotypes and omits some of them. The table has some 130,000 clones, 80% to 90% seen once. Sequencing was performed on peripheral blood, taken on day 0 of AZD1222 vaccination. Receptors originate from an adult in good health.

This rearrangement joins TRBV5-1 to TRBJ1-2, with 7 bases that match TRBD1. Germline lookup yields CDR1 SGHRS and CDR2 YFSETQ. V trimming: 3 bases; J trimming: 7 bases; junction bases outside the gene matches: 9. The CDR3 spans 14 residues. Here the CDR3 reads CASSSITGDPGYTF. The CDR3 nucleotides read TGCGCCAGCAGCTCGATTACAGGGGATCCTGGCTACACCTTC.

The V call is TRBV1, the J call TRBJ2-2; the listed D gene, TRBD1, was not tested against the DNA. TRBV1 is a recognized pseudogene. The CDR3 is made up of 16 amino acids. CDR3 protein: CTSRSTGVEITGELFF. CDR3 nucleotide sequence: TGCACCAGCAGGAGCACAGGGGTTGAGATCACCGGGGAGCTGTTTTTT.

This clone was counted once. V and J are TRBV6-1 and TRBJ2-2; the D gene is possibly TRBD1 (5 bases). The ends were cut back, 2 bases at V and 8 bases at J, with 15 bases in the middle. The CDR3 has 15 amino acids. The germline V gene has CDR1 MNHNS and CDR2 SASEGT. DNA for the CDR3: TGTGCCAGCAGTGAACTGGGCAGGGTCCGAGGGGAGCTGTTTTTT. It encodes CASSELGRVRGELFF.

V is TRBV5-1 and J is TRBJ2-3, with 9 bases matching TRBD2. The V gene's germline CDR1 is SGHRS and CDR2 YFSETQ. CDR3 length: 15 amino acids. V trimming: 0 bases; J trimming: 5 bases; junction bases outside the gene matches: 4. CDR3 nucleotides: TGCGCCAGCAGCTTGGCGGCGGGGGGGATAGATACGCAGTATTTT. It translates to CASSLAAGGIDTQYF.

This clone was seen more than once but under ten times. The chain uses TRBV6-5 and TRBJ2-1; D is perhaps TRBD2 (5 bases). CDR1 and CDR2 (germline): MNHEY, SVGAGI. CDR3 length: 12 residues. Deletions cut 7 bases from V and 7 bases from J, with 11 bases between. The DNA of the CDR3 is TGTGCCAGCAACGTTCCGGGGAATGAGCAGTTCTTC. It specifies CASNVPGNEQFF.

The rearrangement joins TRBV7-8 to TRBJ1-5; tentatively, D is TRBD1 (5 bases). V shed 1 base and J shed 0 bases, with 10 bases lying between them. The CDR3 runs to 16 residues. Germline-derived CDR1 and CDR2 are SGHVS and FQNEAQ. The CDR3 DNA sequence: TGTGCCAGCAGCTTAGTGGGACGGTATAGCAATCAGCCCCAGCATTTT. Its protein product is CASSLVGRYSNQPQHF. Variable domain in full (rest from reference TRBV7-8 and TRBJ1-5): GAGVSQSPRYKVAKRGQDVALRCDPISGHVSLFWYQQALGQGPEFLTYFQNEAQLDKSGLPSDRFFAERPEGSVSTLKIQRTQQEDSAVYLCASSLVGRYSNQPQHFGDGTRLSIL.

The chain couples TRBV3-1 (or the pseudogene TRBV3-2) to TRBJ2-1; the D is unclear. The CDR3 runs 12 residues. Germline CDR1 and CDR2: LGHDT and YNNKEL (reference sequence). The ends were cut back, 6 bases at V and 5 bases at J, with 8 bases in the middle. Here the CDR3 reads CASRLLNNEQFF. CDR3 sequence (DNA): TGTGCCAGCAGACTACTAAACAATGAGCAGTTCTTC.

This chain uses TRBV5-6 with TRBJ1-2; D remains ambiguous. This CDR3 is built from 15 residues. CDR1 is SGHDT, CDR2 YYEEEE, per germline. Deletions cut 0 bases from V and 8 bases from J, with 17 bases between. Written as DNA, the CDR3 is TGTGCCAGCAGCTTGGGGAGGGCAGTCCAAGGGGGCTACACCTTC. It codes for CASSLGRAVQGGYTF.

The rearrangement uses TRBV11-2 and TRBJ1-1; a possible D gene is TRBD1 (6 bases). The CDR3 contains 15 residues. Trimming pared 0 bases from V and 4 bases from J, leaving 12 bases between. Looked up from germline, CDR1 is SGHAT and CDR2 is FQNNGV. The CDR3 is CASSLDQGRGTEAFF. The CDR3 bases are TGTGCCAGCAGCTTAGATCAGGGGAGGGGCACTGAAGCTTTCTTT. Full variable domain (missing parts from reference TRBV11-2 and TRBJ1-1): EAGVAQSPRYKIIEKRQSVAFWCNPISGHATLYWYQQILGQGPKLLIQFQNNGVVDDSQLPKDRFSAERLKGVDSTLKIQPAKLEDSAVYLCASSLDQGRGTEAFFGQGTRLTVV.

This sequence joins TRBV9 and TRBJ2-3; D gene unclear. The CDR3 covers 14 residues. Germline V gene lookup returns CDR1 SGDLS and CDR2 YYNGEE. Trimming removed 1 base at V and 2 bases at J, with 8 bases between. In DNA form, the CDR3 reads TGTGCCAGCAGCGTACAAGACCCCACAGATACGCAGTATTTT. This translates into CASSVQDPTDTQYF. Variable domain in full (rest from reference TRBV9 and TRBJ2-3): DSGVTQTPKHLITATGQRVTLRCSPRSGDLSVYWYQQSLDQGLQFLIQYYNGEERAKGNILERFSAQQFPDLHSELNLSSLELGDSALYFCASSVQDPTDTQYFGPGTRLTVL.

The chain combines TRBV9 with TRBJ1-4, with 9 bases that match TRBD1. After removal of 2 bases from V and 7 bases from J, the junction contained 3 bases not matched to a gene. This CDR3 is 14 amino acids long. Germline CDR1 and CDR2: SGDLS and YYNGEE. In nucleotides, the CDR3 is TGTGCCAGCAGCGTGGACAGGGGCGGTGAAAAACTGTTTTTT. This translates into CASSVDRGGEKLFF.

This rearrangement joins TRBV7-8 to TRBJ1-4, with D possibly being TRBD1 (6 bases). Trimming took 5 bases from V and 7 from J, leaving 14 bases between them. Germline-derived CDR1 and CDR2 are SGHVS and FQNEAQ. The CDR3 loop spans 14 amino acids. The CDR3 loop reads CASSAAGTREKLFF. The DNA for the CDR3 is TGTGCCAGCAGCGCCGCCGGGACACGTGAAAAACTGTTTTTT.

The chain is built from TRBV18 and TRBJ1-2; D may be TRBD1 (5 bases). CDR1 and CDR2 from the germline V gene are KGHSH and LQKENI. Trimming took off 2 bases at V and 4 bases at J, with 11 bases between the two ends. This CDR3 contains 14 residues. The CDR3 spells CASSPEGTFYGYTF. CDR3 coding DNA: TGTGCCAGCTCACCAGAAGGGACGTTCTATGGCTACACCTTC.

This clone showed up just a few times. The sample holds other DNA sequences that translate to the same CDR3. This chain connects TRBV7-8 to TRBJ1-1; D gene unclear. The germline CDR1 and CDR2 sequences are SGHVS and FQNEAQ. The V end lost 1 base, the J end lost 1 base, and 4 bases lay between the germline ends. The CDR3 runs 13 residues. The CDR3 is CASSLEGNTEAFF. The DNA for the CDR3 is TGTGCCAGCAGCTTAGAGGGGAACACTGAAGCTTTCTTT.

The rearrangement uses TRBV7-9 and TRBJ2-2, with 9 positions matching TRBD2. The CDR3 has 15 residues. The J segment lost 6 bases and the V segment lost 1 base, leaving 3 bases of the junction unmatched. The germline CDR1 and CDR2 sequences are SEHNR and FQNEAQ (reference sequence). CDR3 DNA: TGTGCCAGCAGCTTAGTAGCGGGAGTGGCCGGGGAGCTGTTTTTT. Residues: CASSLVAGVAGELFF.

The CDR3 sequence is CASSAQGISGTGELFF. CDR3 coding DNA: TGCGCCAGCAGCGCCCAAGGGATCTCAGGCACCGGGGAGCTGTTTTTT. V and J are TRBV5-1 and TRBJ2-2; unclear D gene. V lost 4 bases and J lost 4, with 17 bases in between. CDR3 length: 16 residues. Germline CDR1 reads SGHRS; CDR2 reads YFSETQ.

The genes are TRBV3-1 (or the pseudogene TRBV3-2) and TRBJ1-2; 10 bases agree with TRBD1. V was pared by 2 bases and J by 7 bases, with 4 bases of the junction left unmatched. Germline V gives CDR1 LGHDT, CDR2 YNNKEL (reference sequence). The CDR3 extends over 14 amino acids. The CDR3 nucleotides are TGTGCCAGCAGCCAAACCGGGACAGGGGTTGGCTACACCTTC. Translation: CASSQTGTGVGYTF.

The gene calls are TRBV9 and TRBJ2-1; perhaps TRBD1 as D (5 bases). CDR1 and CDR2 (germline): SGDLS, YYNGEE. CDR3 length: 13 amino acids. Trimming pared 4 bases from V and 9 bases from J, leaving 14 bases between. The CDR3: CASSMDPQGEQFF. CDR3 sequence (DNA): TGTGCCAGCAGCATGGACCCCCAGGGTGAGCAGTTCTTC.

V usage is TRBV9 and J usage is TRBJ1-3; D may be TRBD1 (5 bases). The CDR3 extends over 15 amino acids. The V gene lost 4 bases and the J gene lost 0 bases, with 11 bases spanning the gap. Germline values: CDR1 SGDLS, CDR2 YYNGEE. CDR3 sequence reads: CASSHAGGSGNTIYF. The CDR3 DNA sequence: TGTGCCAGCAGCCATGCTGGGGGCTCTGGAAACACCATATATTTT. Filled out from reference TRBV9 and TRBJ1-3, the complete variable domain reads DSGVTQTPKHLITATGQRVTLRCSPRSGDLSVYWYQQSLDQGLQFLIQYYNGEERAKGNILERFSAQQFPDLHSELNLSSLELGDSALYFCASSHAGGSGNTIYFGEGSWLTVV.

The chain uses TRBV15 and TRBJ1-1, with TRBD1 matching over 8 bases. The V segment lost 0 bases and the J segment 0 bases; nucleotides outside the gene matches: 6. CDR3 length: 17 amino acids. Germline CDR1 is LNHNV and CDR2 is YYDKDF (reference sequence). CDR3 protein: CATSRDGTGRMNTEAFF. CDR3 nucleotides: TGTGCCACCAGCAGAGACGGGACAGGCAGGATGAACACTGAAGCTTTCTTT.

The chain has TRBV30 and TRBJ1-2; TRBD1 matches 7 bases. V trimming: 8 bases; J trimming: 0 bases; junction bases outside the gene matches: 9. Germline V CDR1 and CDR2: GTSNPN, SVGIG (reference sequence). This CDR3 contains 14 residues. The DNA for the CDR3 is TGTGCCCAGAATCGGAGGGGGCCTAACTATGGCTACACCTTC. It yields the protein CAQNRRGPNYGYTF.

The chain is built from TRBV3-1 (or the pseudogene TRBV3-2) and TRBJ1-2; 9 bases map to TRBD1. V was clipped by 0 bases and J by 1 base; unmatched bases: 9. Germline CDR1 LGHDT, CDR2 YNNKEL (reference sequence). This CDR3 is 18 amino acids long. CDR3 amino acids: CASSQDLRTGVNNYGYTF. In DNA form, the CDR3 reads TGTGCCAGCAGCCAAGATCTCCGGACAGGGGTTAATAACTATGGCTACACCTTC.

This chain links TRBV5-1 with TRBJ2-1; 7 bases map to TRBD2. The CDR3 extends over 14 amino acids. Germline CDR1 and CDR2: SGHRS and YFSETQ. Trimming removed 5 bases from V and 2 bases from J; junction bases left unmatched: 4. The CDR3 spells CASRLAETYNEQFF. The DNA of the CDR3 is TGCGCCAGCAGGCTAGCGGAAACCTACAATGAGCAGTTCTTC.

The CDR3 protein is CASSSRQGAGNTEAFF. The CDR3 nucleotides read TGTGCCAGCAGCTCGAGACAGGGGGCGGGAAACACTGAAGCTTTCTTT. J is TRBJ1-1 and V is TRBV7-9; 10 bases map to TRBD1. The CDR3 length is 16 residues. Germline-derived CDR1 and CDR2 are SEHNR and FQNEAQ (reference sequence). V gave up 4 bases and J gave up 2 bases; unmatched junction bases: 7.

The rearrangement uses TRBV5-1 and TRBJ2-7; possible D gene TRBD1, 6 bases. The CDR3 has 13 residues. In germline, CDR1 is SGHRS, CDR2 YFSETQ. The V end was cut by 5 bases, the J end by 0 bases, with 9 bases between. The CDR3 DNA is TGCGCCAGCAGGGGGGCAGCCTCCTACGAGCAGTACTTC. Its translation is CASRGAASYEQYF. The whole variable domain, filled in from reference TRBV5-1 and TRBJ2-7, reads KAGVTQTPRYLIKTRGQQVTLSCSPISGHRSVSWYQQTPGQGLQFLFEYFSETQRNKGNFPGRFSGRQFSNSRSEMNVSTLELGDSALYLCASRGAASYEQYFGPGTRLTVT.

CDR3: CSVRTGANYGYTF. DNA for the CDR3: TGCAGCGTCCGGACAGGCGCTAACTATGGCTACACCTTC. The V and J genes are TRBV29-1 and TRBJ1-2; 7 bases match TRBD1. The germline CDR1 and CDR2 sequences are SQVTM and ANQGSEA. V dropped 6 bases and J dropped 0; count of bases not matched to a gene: 4. The CDR3 has 13 residues.

The chain is built from TRBV4-1 and TRBJ1-1, with D uncertain. The germline V gene has CDR1 MGHRA and CDR2 YSYEKL. The CDR3 has 14 amino acids. With 3 bases removed from V and 5 bases from J, the gap between germline ends came to 13 bases. The CDR3 loop reads CASSQDGRETEAFF. The DNA for the CDR3 is TGCGCCAGCAGCCAGGACGGCCGGGAGACTGAAGCTTTCTTT.

The V call is TRBV19, the J call TRBJ1-2; 9 nucleotides align to TRBD1. The germline gives CDR1 LNHDA, CDR2 SQIVND (reference sequence). The ends lost 1 base at V and 0 bases at J; junction bases unmatched: 15. The CDR3 length is 20 residues. CDR3 loop: CASSIASPPDRGAPNYGYTF. The CDR3 nucleotides are TGTGCCAGTAGTATAGCCTCCCCCCCCGACAGGGGGGCCCCTAACTATGGCTACACCTTC.